This TCR beta chain was sequenced in a study of blood T cells in healthy people across ages. V was shortened by 1 base and J by 4 bases, with 10 bases between the two germline ends. Germline V gene data show CDR1 as LNHNV and CDR2 as YYDKDF (reference sequence). The CDR3 consists of 15 residues. Together with a sample-barcoded 5' primer, a J-beta primer mix was included in a second PCR lasting roughly 6 to 12 cycles. TCRdb used MiXCR to reprocess the 5' RACE reads, holding one entry per CDR3 protein. The top ten clones hold around 30% of a sample with almost 300,000 distinct CDR3 sequences, roughly a quarter of them seen once. The study's findings and limits: Long-lived and aged donors differed, with more naive CD4+ cells and higher diversity in the long-lived. Unknown donor CMV status possibly confounded expanded clonotype changes. Roughly linear declines in TCR beta diversity per million T cells occurred with age.

Points on this clonotype: Its antigen is unknown.

The clonotype comes from a woman aged 70-85 years in good health. Sequencing was performed on blood. V and J are TRBV15 and TRBJ2-2; D is perhaps TRBD1 or TRBD2 (5 bases each). The CDR3 DNA reads as TGTGCCACCAGCAGAGCCGGGACGCGCACCGGGGAGCTGTTTTTT. Translated, it gives CATSRAGTRTGELFF.